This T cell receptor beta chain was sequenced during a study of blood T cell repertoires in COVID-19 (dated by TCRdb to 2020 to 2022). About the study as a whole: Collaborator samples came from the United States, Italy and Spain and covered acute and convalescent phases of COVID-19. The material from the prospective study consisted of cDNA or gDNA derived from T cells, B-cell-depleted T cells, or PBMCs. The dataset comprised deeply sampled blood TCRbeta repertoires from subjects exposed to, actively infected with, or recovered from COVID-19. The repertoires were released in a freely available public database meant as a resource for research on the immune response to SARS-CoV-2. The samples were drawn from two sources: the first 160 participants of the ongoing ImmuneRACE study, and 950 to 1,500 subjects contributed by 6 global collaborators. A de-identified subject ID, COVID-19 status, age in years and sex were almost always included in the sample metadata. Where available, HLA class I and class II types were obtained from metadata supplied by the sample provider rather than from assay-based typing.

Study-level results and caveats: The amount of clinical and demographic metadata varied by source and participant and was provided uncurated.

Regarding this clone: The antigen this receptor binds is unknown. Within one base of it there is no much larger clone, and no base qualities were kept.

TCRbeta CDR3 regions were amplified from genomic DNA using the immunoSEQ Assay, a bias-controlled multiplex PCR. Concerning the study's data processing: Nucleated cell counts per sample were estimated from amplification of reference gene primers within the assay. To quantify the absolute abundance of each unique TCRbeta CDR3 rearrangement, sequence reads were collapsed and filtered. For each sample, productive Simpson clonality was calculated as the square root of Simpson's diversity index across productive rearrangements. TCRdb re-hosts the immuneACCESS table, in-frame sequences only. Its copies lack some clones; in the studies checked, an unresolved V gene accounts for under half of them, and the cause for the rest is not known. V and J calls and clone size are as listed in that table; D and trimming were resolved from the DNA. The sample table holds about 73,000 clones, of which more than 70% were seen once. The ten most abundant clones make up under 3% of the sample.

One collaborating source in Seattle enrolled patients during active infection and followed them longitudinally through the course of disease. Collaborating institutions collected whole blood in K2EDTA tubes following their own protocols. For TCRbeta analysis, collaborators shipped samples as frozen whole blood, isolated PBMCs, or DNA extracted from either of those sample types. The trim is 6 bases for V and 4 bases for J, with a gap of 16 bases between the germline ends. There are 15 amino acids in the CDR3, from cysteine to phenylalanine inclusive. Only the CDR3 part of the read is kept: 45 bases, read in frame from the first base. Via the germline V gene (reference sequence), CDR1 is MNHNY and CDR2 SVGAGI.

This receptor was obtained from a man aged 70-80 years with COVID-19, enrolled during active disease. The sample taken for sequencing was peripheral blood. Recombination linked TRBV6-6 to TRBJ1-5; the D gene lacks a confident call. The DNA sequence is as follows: TGTGCCAGCAGACACGTAGACACCTTTAATCAGCCCCAGCATTTT. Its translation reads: CASRHVDTFNQPQHF.